This TCR beta chain was captured by sequencing in a study of somatic mutations in cytotoxic T cells in rheumatoid arthritis. This CDR3 contains 13 residues. The germline V gene encodes CDR1 SQVTM and CDR2 ANQGSEA. The V segment lost 8 bases and the J segment 8 bases; nucleotides outside the gene matches: 10. TCRdb's copy holds only in-frame clones and misses some; the assay was immunoSEQ multiplex PCR. The table shows fewer than 14,000 clones, with around 80% occurring only once. Each population, CD4+ and CD8+ cells, was isolated by positive magnetic bead selection and checked for purity by flow cytometry.

This sequence was found in an adult with rheumatoid arthritis. The material sequenced was CD8+ T cells sorted from blood. The chain joins TRBV29-1 to TRBJ1-2; 11 nucleotides line up with TRBD1. CDR3 sequence: CSYMDRGLWGYTF. The CDR3 region has the DNA TGCAGCTATATGGACAGGGGGCTTTGGGGCTACACCTTC.